The next 28 T cell receptor beta chains were all read from a single sample in a study of blood T cell repertoires in COVID-19. Profiling relied on immunoSEQ multiplex PCR, and the TCRdb table lists in-frame clones only, not all of them. Of tens of thousands of clones listed, around nine tenths are singletons. Source material: peripheral blood. The receptors shown here come from a human donor in a cohort sampled during active COVID-19.

This clone has just one count. The J gene is TRBJ1-2, the V gene TRBV18; D may be TRBD1 (5 bases). The CDR3 spans 16 residues. The germline V gene has CDR1 KGHSH and CDR2 LQKENI. V lost 3 bases to trimming and J lost 1 base, with 15 bases between them. Here the CDR3 reads CASSPDSPQVNYGYTF. DNA for the CDR3: TGTGCCAGCTCACCTGACAGCCCTCAAGTTAACTATGGCTACACCTTC.

The chain has TRBV9 and TRBJ2-3; 8 bases fit TRBD1. Germline V gene sequence: CDR1 SGDLS, CDR2 YYNGEE. The CDR3 runs 16 residues. V trimming: 1 base; J trimming: 1 base; junction bases outside the gene matches: 5. The CDR3 reads CASSVSETGGTDTQYF. In DNA, the CDR3 is TGTGCCAGCAGCGTATCAGAGACAGGGGGCACAGATACGCAGTATTTT.

The chain couples TRBV28 to TRBJ1-6; 9 bases align to TRBD1. The germline V gene encodes CDR1 MDHEN and CDR2 SYDVKM. V dropped 4 bases and J dropped 6; count of bases not matched to a gene: 4. The CDR3 loop spans 15 amino acids. This CDR3 is CASSWRGQGNSPLHF. In DNA form, the CDR3 reads TGTGCCAGCAGTTGGCGGGGACAGGGTAATTCACCCCTCCACTTT. The full variable domain, in which reference TRBV28 and TRBJ1-6 provide the parts outside the CDR3, is DVKVTQSSRYLVKRTGEKVFLECVQDMDHENMFWYRQDPGLGLRLIYFSYDVKMKEKGDIPEGYSVSREKKERFSLILESASTNQTSMYLCASSWRGQGNSPLHFGNGTRLTVT.

V is TRBV2 and J is TRBJ2-5; 8 bases are a match to TRBD2. Germline V lookup: CDR1 SNHLY, CDR2 FYNNEI. The J segment lost 5 bases and the V segment lost 6 bases, leaving 8 bases of the junction unmatched. The CDR3 length is 14 residues. The CDR3 is CASSGRGGHETQYF. CDR3 DNA: TGTGCCAGCAGCGGGAGGGGAGGGCACGAGACCCAGTACTTC.

The chain uses TRBV5-5 and TRBJ2-7; D is perhaps TRBD1 (7 bases). V was clipped by 4 bases and J by 1 base, with 15 bases between them. The germline V gene has CDR1 SGHKS and CDR2 YYEKEE (reference sequence). The length of the CDR3 is 15 residues. CDR3 DNA sequence: TGTGCCAGCAGCCTGGGGGGACAGACTTCCTACGAGCAGTACTTC. Its protein is CASSLGGQTSYEQYF. Combining the CDR3 with reference TRBV5-5 and TRBJ2-7 gives the whole variable domain DAGVTQSPTHLIKTRGQQVTLRCSPISGHKSVSWYQQVLGQGPQFIFQYYEKEERGRGNFPDRFSARQFPNYSSELNVNALLLGDSALYLCASSLGGQTSYEQYFGPGTRLTVT.

The rearrangement joins TRBV11-2 to TRBJ1-1; TRBD1 might be the D (6 bases). This CDR3 has 14 amino acids. Germline V gene lookup returns CDR1 SGHAT and CDR2 FQNNGV. Trimming cost V 5 bases and J 3 bases, with 13 bases left between them. The CDR3 loop is CASSPNRADTEAFF. CDR3 DNA: TGTGCCAGCAGCCCTAACAGGGCGGACACTGAAGCTTTCTTT.

This rearrangement joins TRBV9 to TRBJ1-6; 10 bases match TRBD1. The germline V gene has CDR1 SGDLS and CDR2 YYNGEE. V was pared by 0 bases and J by 7 bases, with 7 bases of the junction left unmatched. The CDR3 extends over 17 amino acids. CDR3 bases: TGTGCCAGCAGCGTAGACCCCGGGACAGGGGAGAATTCACCCCTCCACTTT. Residues: CASSVDPGTGENSPLHF.

This sequence joins TRBV12-3 or TRBV12-4 and TRBJ2-5; no clear D. The CDR3 length is 12 residues. Trimming left V 3 bases short and J 9 bases short, with 11 bases between. The CDR3 spells CASSFSGQAQYF. For the CDR3, the DNA is TGTGCCAGCAGTTTTAGTGGGCAGGCCCAGTACTTC.

This chain joins TRBV6-5 and TRBJ1-5, with D perhaps TRBD1 (6 bases). The CDR3 contains 11 residues. Germline V lookup: CDR1 MNHEY, CDR2 SVGAGI. Trimming pared 10 bases from V and 6 bases from J, leaving 10 bases between. DNA for the CDR3: TGTGCCACAGGGGTTCGTCAGCCCCAGCATTTT. Amino acid sequence: CATGVRQPQHF.

The rearrangement links TRBV6-1 to TRBJ1-1, with 10 bases identical to TRBD1. This CDR3 has 17 amino acids. Germline CDR1 is MNHNS and CDR2 is SASEGT. V lost 0 bases to trimming and J lost 5 bases; unmatched junction nucleotides: 9. CDR3 DNA sequence: TGTGCCAGCAGTGAAGCGCGGACAGGGGGTTTGTCGACTGAAGCTTTCTTT. Translated: CASSEARTGGLSTEAFF.

This clone appeared once. This chain links TRBV5-1 with TRBJ2-3, with TRBD2 identical over 9 bases. There are 15 residues in the CDR3. Germline values: CDR1 SGHRS, CDR2 YFSETQ. Unmatched junction bases numbered 3, after V lost 3 bases and J lost 1 base. The CDR3 reads CASSSASGGTDTQYF. CDR3 bases: TGCGCCAGCAGCTCAGCTAGCGGGGGCACAGATACGCAGTATTTT.

The chain joins TRBV27 to TRBJ2-5, with D possibly TRBD1 on 5 matching bases. The germline V gene has CDR1 MNHEY and CDR2 SMNVEV (reference sequence). This CDR3 spans 12 amino acids. Trimming removed 2 bases from V and 5 bases from J, with 6 bases in between. CDR3 DNA sequence: TGTGCCAGCAGTTTAAAGGGGGAGACCCAGTACTTC. The encoded protein is CASSLKGETQYF.

The CDR3 DNA reads as TGCGCCAGCAGCTTGGGCAAGACAGGGGGAAGAGGTATGAACACTGAAGCTTTCTTT. It yields the protein CASSLGKTGGRGMNTEAFF. This chain links TRBV5-1 with TRBJ1-1; 9 positions agree with TRBD1. The ends lost 0 bases at V and 0 bases at J; junction bases unmatched: 12. There are 19 residues in the CDR3. Germline V CDR1 and CDR2: SGHRS, YFSETQ.

This chain uses TRBV5-4 with TRBJ2-3; 9 bases align to TRBD1. Germline loops: CDR1 SGHNT, CDR2 YYREEE (reference sequence). The CDR3 consists of 16 residues. With 1 base clipped from V and 5 bases from J, the junction kept 8 bases outside the gene matches. The CDR3: CASSLYVTGGLDTQYF. Here the CDR3 DNA reads TGTGCCAGCAGCTTGTATGTGACAGGGGGTCTAGATACGCAGTATTTT.

The rearrangement joins TRBV28 to TRBJ1-2; TRBD1 agrees at 7 bases. Per germline, CDR1 MDHEN and CDR2 SYDVKM. The CDR3 is 13 amino acids. V trimming: 6 bases; J trimming: 3 bases; junction bases outside the gene matches: 4. Here the CDR3 reads CASRIGTDYGYTF. The CDR3 coding sequence is TGTGCCAGCAGGATCGGGACAGACTATGGCTACACCTTC.

The chain employs TRBV5-1 and TRBJ2-1, with a weak D call TRBD2 (5 bases). Germline V lookup: CDR1 SGHRS, CDR2 YFSETQ. V was clipped by 0 bases and J by 9 bases, with 19 bases between them. The CDR3 extends over 16 amino acids. CDR3 sequence: CASSLGGPGGSAEQFF. The CDR3 nucleotides are TGCGCCAGCAGCTTGGGAGGGCCCGGTGGGTCCGCTGAGCAGTTCTTC.

The V and J genes are TRBV7-9 and TRBJ2-7; 7 bases map to TRBD1. CDR3 size: 17 residues. Germline lookup yields CDR1 SEHNR and CDR2 FQNEAQ (reference sequence). The junction had 10 bases not matched to a gene; V was cut back by 1 base and J by 1 base. DNA for the CDR3: TGTGCCAGCAGCTTAGGGGTAATCGGGACAGCTTCCTACGAGCAGTACTTC. It is translated as CASSLGVIGTASYEQYF.

This rearrangement joins TRBV2 to TRBJ1-1; D may be TRBD1 (5 bases). Trimming took off 7 bases at V and 4 bases at J, with 16 bases between the two ends. Per germline, CDR1 SNHLY and CDR2 FYNNEI. The CDR3 is 14 amino acids. The DNA for the CDR3 is TGTGCCAGCACCGAAACAACGGGGGGCACTGAAGCTTTCTTT. It yields the protein CASTETTGGTEAFF.

This chain joins TRBV30 and TRBJ1-2; D might be TRBD1 (5 bases). The CDR3 is 13 amino acids. Germline V lookup: CDR1 GTSNPN, CDR2 SVGIG (reference sequence). Trimming shortened V by 4 bases and J by 2 bases, and 11 bases separated the two germline ends. The CDR3 sequence: CAWIKYRNYGYTF. CDR3 bases: TGTGCCTGGATAAAGTACAGGAACTATGGCTACACCTTC.

This rearrangement joins TRBV28 to TRBJ2-5; 7 bases are a match to TRBD1. The CDR3 spans 13 residues. Losses at the gene ends were 5 bases for V and 3 bases for J; bases not matched to a gene: 3. Germline V gene lookup returns CDR1 MDHEN and CDR2 SYDVKM. Here the CDR3 DNA reads TGTGCCAGCAGTACCGGACAGGAAGAGACCCAGTACTTC. This encodes CASSTGQEETQYF.

The chain carries TRBV11-2 and TRBJ1-1; TRBD1 matches 10 bases. Germline V lookup: CDR1 SGHAT, CDR2 FQNNGV. The length of the CDR3 is 16 residues. Trimming at V came to 5 bases and at J to 5 bases, leaving 11 bases not matched to a gene. CDR3 DNA sequence: TGTGCCAGCAGCAGACAAATCGGACAGGGGGGGACTGAAGCTTTCTTT. It translates to CASSRQIGQGGTEAFF. Based on the CDR3 plus reference TRBV11-2 and TRBJ1-1, the full variable domain is EAGVAQSPRYKIIEKRQSVAFWCNPISGHATLYWYQQILGQGPKLLIQFQNNGVVDDSQLPKDRFSAERLKGVDSTLKIQPAKLEDSAVYLCASSRQIGQGGTEAFFGQGTRLTVV.

This rearrangement joins TRBV30 to TRBJ2-7, with 8 positions matching TRBD1. This CDR3 is 14 amino acids long. Germline CDR1 is GTSNPN and CDR2 is SVGIG (reference sequence). J lost 7 bases, V lost 3 bases, and 11 bases had no gene match. CDR3 sequence (DNA): TGTGCCTGGAGCGTTATCAGGGGGCCGGGTGAGCAGTACTTC. Translation gives CAWSVIRGPGEQYF.

The chain employs TRBV7-9 and TRBJ2-1, with TRBD2 matching over 9 bases. The CDR3 contains 13 residues. Looked up from germline, CDR1 is SEHNR and CDR2 is FQNEAQ (reference sequence). In nucleotides, the CDR3 is TGTGCATCCTTGGCGGGGGGGCTTGATGAGCAGTTCTTC. This encodes CASLAGGLDEQFF. Together with reference TRBV7-9 and TRBJ2-1, the CDR3 gives the full variable domain: DTGVSQNPRHKITKRGQNVTFRCDPISEHNRLYWYRQTLGQGPEFLTYFQNEAQLEKSRLLSDRFSAERPKGSFSTLEIQRTEQGDSAMYLCASLAGGLDEQFFGPGTRLTVL.

The table lists this clone with a count of one. The rearrangement joins TRBV5-1 to TRBJ2-3; 12 bases fit TRBD2. The CDR3 sequence is 20 residues long. The V gene end was trimmed by 6 bases and the J gene end by 1 base; junction bases not matched to a gene: 18. In germline, CDR1 is SGHRS, CDR2 YFSETQ. DNA of the CDR3: TGCGCCAGCAAGGAATCTGGTCTAGCGGGGGGGCTGTTTGGCACAGATACGCAGTATTTT. Protein sequence: CASKESGLAGGLFGTDTQYF.

The chain couples TRBV18 to TRBJ1-4; D unresolved. Germline assignment: CDR1 KGHSH and CDR2 LQKENI. The CDR3 extends over 14 amino acids. The V end lost 3 bases, the J end lost 0 bases, and 5 bases lay between the germline ends. In nucleotides, the CDR3 is TGTGCCAGCTCACCCTCTGCAACTAATGAAAAACTGTTTTTT. Translated, it gives CASSPSATNEKLFF.

This sequence joins TRBV18 and TRBJ2-7; no firm D call. From germline, CDR1 is KGHSH and CDR2 LQKENI. V lost 4 bases and J 6 bases, leaving 16 bases between the germline ends. There are 14 residues in the CDR3. The CDR3 loop is CASSRARPRVEQYF. CDR3 in DNA: TGTGCCAGCTCACGAGCCCGACCCCGGGTCGAGCAGTACTTC.

This clone has a single count. The chain uses TRBV5-1 and TRBJ2-3; D is possibly TRBD2 (6 bases). This CDR3 contains 15 residues. V lost 3 bases, J lost 2 bases, and 13 bases lay in between. Germline CDR1 and CDR2: SGHRS and YFSETQ. The CDR3 here is CASSSTVAATDTQYF. CDR3 sequence (DNA): TGCGCCAGCAGCTCGACGGTAGCGGCCACAGATACGCAGTATTTT.

The V call is TRBV12-1, the J call TRBJ1-1; TRBD1, the table's D call, lacks a check against the DNA. TRBV12-1 is given as a pseudogene. The length of the CDR3 is 13 residues. This CDR3 reads CASSRTGRTEAFF. CDR3 sequence (DNA): TGTGCCAGCAGCCGGACAGGGCGCACTGAAGCTTTCTTT.